The entry below gives a single TCR beta chain sequence along with its context. Its target is unknown. The CDR3 loop spans 13 amino acids. The V end was cut by 5 bases, the J end by 10 bases, with 16 bases between. Germline CDR1 reads SGHRS; CDR2 reads YFSETQ. These data belong to a study of OX40 agonist ivuxolimab in advanced cancers. Using immunoSEQ multiplex PCR, the repertoire was profiled, and TCRdb retains in-frame clones only, with some absent. The profile shows 71,000 or so clones, more than 85% of them singletons. Study-level findings and limits: Mean expanded clone counts were higher in CD8+ than CD4+ T cells.

The sample consisted of CD4+ or CD8+ T cells sorted from blood, taken in a trial of the OX40 agonist ivuxolimab. The chain couples TRBV5-1 to TRBJ2-1; a possible D gene is TRBD2 (5 bases). The receptor was isolated from an adult with an advanced solid tumor such as melanoma, head and neck, liver or kidney cancer. The CDR3 DNA follows: TGCGCCAGCAGGGACCACGTTTCGGGGGAGCAGTTCTTC. It codes for CASRDHVSGEQFF.